These T cell receptor beta chains were read from a single sample in a study of OX40 agonist ivuxolimab in advanced cancers. Data came from immunoSEQ multiplex PCR; TCRdb stores just in-frame clones and leaves some out. The sample lists some 150,000 clones; over 75% were seen once. The source was CD4+ or CD8+ T cells sorted from blood, collected in a trial of the OX40 agonist ivuxolimab. Every receptor here comes from an adult with an advanced solid tumor such as melanoma, head and neck, liver or kidney cancer. Both conserved end residues are part of each CDR3. D genes are given only for firm matches.

>TRBV28|TRBJ1-2|NA
CASSLGYYGYTF
>TRBV2|TRBJ1-4|NA
CASSPGDDEKLFF
>TRBV7-9|TRBJ2-7|NA
CASSFATTEQYF
>TRBV9|TRBJ2-7|NA
CASSVGSGYSYEQYF
>TRBV2|TRBJ1-5|NA
CASKQQGIHQPQHF
>TRBV18|TRBJ1-1|NA
CASSLGILTEAFF
>TRBV28|TRBJ1-1|TRBD1
CASSLTGASTEAFF
>TRBV5-1|TRBJ2-7|NA
CASSLDRVEQYF
>TRBV2|TRBJ1-4|NA
CASSSILGGVGEKLFF
>TRBV7-5|TRBJ2-7|NA
CARSSPHRDTTYEQYF
>TRBV6-5|TRBJ1-1|TRBD1
CASSRQGPNTEAFF
>TRBV6-5|TRBJ1-5|NA
CASSLGGTQPQHF
>TRBV5-6|TRBJ2-6|TRBD1
CASSRRGQGSSGANVLTF
>TRBV4-1|TRBJ2-7|NA
CATSRDKAYEQYF
>TRBV5-4|TRBJ1-1|NA
CASSPGGDFGTEAFF
>TRBV19|TRBJ2-1|NA
CASSMASSPPYNEQFF
>TRBV5-5|TRBJ1-1|NA
CASSPSQQLSNTEAFF
>TRBV18|TRBJ1-5|NA
CASSPPDNSNQPQHF
>TRBV7-8|TRBJ2-1|TRBD2
CASSLTTGTIIDEQFF
>TRBV12-1|TRBJ2-5|NA
CASSRSSGAQNQETQYF
>TRBV27|TRBJ2-2|TRBD2
CASSFLRGEGLTGELFF
>TRBV4-2|TRBJ2-1|TRBD2
CASSQPGGGNVRFF
>TRBV6-1|TRBJ2-5|NA
CASSDASVETQYF
>TRBV7-9|TRBJ1-5|TRBD1
CASSAGTGVQPQHF
>TRBV7-2|TRBJ1-4|TRBD1
CASSLDRGGEKLFF
>TRBV7-2|TRBJ1-1|NA
CASSSDPAPSEAFF
>TRBV29-1|TRBJ2-4|NA
CSVEDITPAKNIQYF
>TRBV28|TRBJ1-3|TRBD1
CASSPALTGRGRSIYF
>TRBV18|TRBJ1-4|TRBD1
CASSSTVNRGGEKLFF
>TRBV6-1|TRBJ1-5|NA
CASRNLREGNQPQHF
>TRBV10-3|TRBJ2-7|TRBD2
CAISSGTSSIEQYF
>TRBV9|TRBJ1-1|TRBD1
CASSVVDRGRNTEAFF
>TRBV20-1|TRBJ2-7|NA
CSARRDTGDF
>TRBV27|TRBJ2-1|NA
CASRPQGNNEQFF
>TRBV7-3|TRBJ2-3|TRBD2
CASSLMGGSTDTQYF
>TRBV7-2|TRBJ1-2|TRBD1
CASSRPTGAHGYTF
>TRBV6-5|TRBJ1-1|NA
CASSPLLMNTEAFF
>TRBV25-1|TRBJ2-7|NA
CASSETISVSGQYF
>TRBV15|TRBJ1-1|TRBD1
CATSRVQGALVSEAFF
>TRBV27|TRBJ1-4|NA
CASRGWEQGRNEKLFF
>TRBV6-6|TRBJ1-2|NA
CASSYTTLQGNGYTF
>TRBV11-3|TRBJ2-1|TRBD1
CASSLDSEQGAYNEQFF
>TRBV6-1|TRBJ2-3|NA
CASSAYISGLELGTDTQYF
>TRBV7-2|TRBJ2-1|TRBD2
CASSLRSGTSGYNEQFF
>TRBV5-1|TRBJ2-5|NA
CASSLVVAANQETQYF
>TRBV2|TRBJ1-6|TRBD1
CASSEDRGKPLHF
>TRBV7-3|TRBJ2-2|NA
CASSTNRDTGELFF
>TRBV28|TRBJ1-4|NA
CASSTAPGLANEKLFF
>TRBV10-3|TRBJ1-2|TRBD1
CATSAGTGGEYNYGYTF
>TRBV15|TRBJ2-2|TRBD2
CATSTWTSGTTGELFF
>TRBV27|TRBJ2-1|TRBD2
CASSLLGLAGGNEQFF
>TRBV9|TRBJ2-1|TRBD2
CASSQGRLAGPEQFF
>TRBV5-5|TRBJ1-2|NA
CASSSGVNYGYTF